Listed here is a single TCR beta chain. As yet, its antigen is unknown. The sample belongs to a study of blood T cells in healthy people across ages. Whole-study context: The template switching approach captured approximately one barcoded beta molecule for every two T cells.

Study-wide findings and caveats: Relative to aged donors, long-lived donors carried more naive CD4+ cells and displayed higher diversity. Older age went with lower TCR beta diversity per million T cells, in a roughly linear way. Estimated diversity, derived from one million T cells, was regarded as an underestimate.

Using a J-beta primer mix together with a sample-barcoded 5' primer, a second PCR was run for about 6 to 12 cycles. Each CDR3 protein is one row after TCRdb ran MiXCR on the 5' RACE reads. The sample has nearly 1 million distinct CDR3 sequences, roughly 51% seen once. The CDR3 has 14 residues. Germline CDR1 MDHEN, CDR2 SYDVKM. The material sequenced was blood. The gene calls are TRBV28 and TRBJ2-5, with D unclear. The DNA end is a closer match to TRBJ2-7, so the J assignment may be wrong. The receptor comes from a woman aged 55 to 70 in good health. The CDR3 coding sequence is TGTGCCAGCAGTGTTGGAGCTGTCCTACGCGAGCAGTACTTC. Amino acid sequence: CASSVGAVLREQYF.